The 7 T cell receptor beta chains reported below all come from one sample, sequenced in a study of early T cells in non-severe SARS-CoV-2 infection. A single record per CDR3 protein comes from TCRdb applying MiXCR to the 5' RACE reads. The sample has around 93,000 distinct CDR3 sequences, around 12% seen once; the top ten hold 4.4%. Here the sequenced sample was whole blood, taken at baseline. These receptors were obtained from an adult who was a healthcare worker with PCR-confirmed SARS-CoV-2 infection or an uninfected control (not recorded which).

This clonotype has just a few counts. The rearrangement links TRBV21-1 to TRBJ2-7. TRBV21-1 is described as a pseudogene. The CDR3 sequence is 12 residues long. CDR3 residues: CASSKRSHEQYF. The CDR3 nucleotides read TGTGCCAGCAGCAAAAGGTCGCACGAGCAGTACTTC.

CDR3 nucleotides: TGTGCCAGCAGGTCGGCGACAGGGATGGCTGAAGCTTTCTTT. It codes for CASRSATGMAEAFF. The V and J genes are TRBV13 and TRBJ1-1, with 7 bases matching TRBD1. Germline CDR1 PRHDT, CDR2 FYEKMQ (reference sequence). The V segment lost 6 bases and the J segment 6 bases; nucleotides outside the gene matches: 10. The CDR3 contains 14 residues.

This clonotype appeared a few times. This chain uses TRBV5-6 with TRBJ2-2; D may be TRBD1 (6 bases). CDR1 and CDR2 from the germline V gene are SGHDT and YYEEEE. The V end was cut by 0 bases, the J end by 1 base, with 7 bases between. This CDR3 has 15 amino acids. The CDR3 sequence is CASSLADRNTGELFF. CDR3 DNA: TGTGCCAGCAGCTTGGCGGACAGGAACACCGGGGAGCTGTTTTTT.

This clonotype was seen ten or more times. The chain is built from TRBV12-3 or TRBV12-4 and TRBJ1-2; D uncertain. Trimming cost V 7 bases and J 6 bases, with 12 bases left between them. This CDR3 region has 12 residues. As DNA, the CDR3 is TGTGCCAGCACTAAATTCAGGAATGGCTACACCTTC. Translation gives CASTKFRNGYTF.

Ten or more counts support this clonotype. The V and J genes are TRBV5-8 and TRBJ2-1; possibly TRBD2 for D (5 bases). V lost 4 bases to trimming and J lost 5 bases, with 13 bases between them. The CDR3 spans 14 residues. The germline V gene has CDR1 SGHTS and CDR2 YDEGEE. The DNA of the CDR3 is TGTGCCAGCAGCCCTTCCGGGAACCACAATGAGCAGTTCTTC. It yields the protein CASSPSGNHNEQFF.

In its sample, this clonotype was seen a few times. Written as DNA, the CDR3 is TGCGCCAGCAGCTTTGGGGACAGGGGACCCACAGATACGCAGTATTTT. Its protein is CASSFGDRGPTDTQYF. This rearrangement joins TRBV5-1 to TRBJ2-3; 10 bases align to TRBD1. This CDR3 comprises 16 residues. Germline CDR1 is SGHRS and CDR2 is YFSETQ. The V and J ends lost 2 bases and 2 bases, in that order; junction bases with no gene match: 5.

This clonotype was seen more than once but under ten times. The rearrangement links TRBV7-2 to TRBJ1-2; D remains ambiguous. In germline, CDR1 is SGHTA, CDR2 FQGNSA. The germline V and J ends were trimmed by 1 base and 0 bases, with 15 bases remaining between them. The CDR3 consists of 17 residues. The CDR3 DNA is TGTGCCAGCAGCTTAGGTCGACAACCCCTAGCTAACTATGGCTACACCTTC. Translation: CASSLGRQPLANYGYTF.